The 8 T cell receptor beta chains presented below share a single source sample, sequenced in a study of PD-1 blockade in mismatch repair-deficient tumors. Profiling relied on immunoSEQ multiplex PCR, and the TCRdb table lists in-frame clones only, not all of them. The data show roughly 32,000 clones, roughly 80% seen once. The sequences come from PBMCs, collected roughly 6 weeks after starting pembrolizumab. Receptors were obtained from an adult with mismatch repair-deficient cancer.

This chain connects TRBV18 to TRBJ1-4; the match to TRBD1 covers 9 bases. The CDR3 is 15 amino acids. The germline CDR1 and CDR2 sequences are KGHSH and LQKENI. V shed 3 bases and J 5 bases; nucleotides not matched to a gene: 4. DNA for the CDR3: TGTGCCAGCTCACCGCAGACAGGGGGGAATGAAAAACTGTTTTTT. Encoded protein: CASSPQTGGNEKLFF.

This chain links TRBV2 with TRBJ2-6; D gene ambiguous. The V end was cut by 5 bases, the J end by 1 base, with 6 bases between. CDR3 length equals 14 residues. CDR1 is SNHLY, CDR2 FYNNEI, per germline. CDR3 in DNA: TGTGCCAGCAGTTACAGATCTGGGGCCAACGTCCTGACTTTC. Translation: CASSYRSGANVLTF.

The rearrangement joins TRBV10-2 to TRBJ2-5; tentatively, D is TRBD2 (6 bases). V lost 7 bases and J lost 7, with 16 bases in between. The CDR3 contains 13 residues. Germline V gives CDR1 WSHSY, CDR2 SAAADI. CDR3 region: CASKVSGEVTQYF. Here the CDR3 DNA reads TGCGCCAGCAAGGTATCGGGGGAGGTGACCCAGTACTTC.

The V and J genes are TRBV7-9 and TRBJ1-1, with D maybe TRBD1 (6 bases). Germline V gene sequence: CDR1 SEHNR, CDR2 FQNEAQ (reference sequence). The CDR3 runs to 14 residues. Trimming took 5 bases from V and 4 from J, leaving 14 bases between them. The CDR3 nucleotides are TGTGCCAGCAGCCCCTTACAGGGTAGCACTGAAGCTTTCTTT. It is translated as CASSPLQGSTEAFF.

CDR3 nucleotides: TGTGCCTATAGCGGGAGGGCCTCCTACAATGAGCAGTTCTTC. It codes for CAYSGRASYNEQFF. The chain links TRBV30 to TRBJ2-1, with 11 bases lining up with TRBD2. The V segment lost 7 bases and the J segment 0 bases; nucleotides outside the gene matches: 2. This CDR3 comprises 14 residues. The germline V gene encodes CDR1 GTSNPN and CDR2 SVGIG (reference sequence).

The chain employs TRBV18 and TRBJ2-7; a possible D gene is TRBD1 (6 bases). Germline CDR1 is KGHSH and CDR2 is LQKENI. The CDR3 has 14 residues. With 2 bases removed from V and 0 bases from J, the gap between germline ends came to 8 bases. The DNA of the CDR3 is TGTGCCAGCTCACCAATGACAGGCTCCTACGAGCAGTACTTC. This codes for CASSPMTGSYEQYF.

V gene TRBV30 combines with J gene TRBJ2-1; 8 bases map to TRBD1. The CDR3 contains 16 residues. The V and J ends lost 3 bases and 2 bases, in that order; junction bases with no gene match: 9. CDR1 is GTSNPN and CDR2 is SVGIG in the germline V gene (reference sequence). The CDR3 sequence: CAWSPATGVAYNEQFF. The CDR3, as DNA: TGTGCCTGGAGCCCAGCGACAGGGGTGGCCTACAATGAGCAGTTCTTC.

This clone was counted only a few times. V is TRBV25-1 and J is TRBJ2-7; 10 bases line up with TRBD1. Germline loops: CDR1 MGHDK, CDR2 SYGVNS. CDR3 length: 13 amino acids. Germline trimming cut 7 bases from V and 5 bases from J; bases unmatched to any gene: 5. Here the CDR3 reads CASIGTGAHEQYF. Written as DNA, the CDR3 is TGTGCCAGCATTGGGACAGGGGCACACGAGCAGTACTTC.